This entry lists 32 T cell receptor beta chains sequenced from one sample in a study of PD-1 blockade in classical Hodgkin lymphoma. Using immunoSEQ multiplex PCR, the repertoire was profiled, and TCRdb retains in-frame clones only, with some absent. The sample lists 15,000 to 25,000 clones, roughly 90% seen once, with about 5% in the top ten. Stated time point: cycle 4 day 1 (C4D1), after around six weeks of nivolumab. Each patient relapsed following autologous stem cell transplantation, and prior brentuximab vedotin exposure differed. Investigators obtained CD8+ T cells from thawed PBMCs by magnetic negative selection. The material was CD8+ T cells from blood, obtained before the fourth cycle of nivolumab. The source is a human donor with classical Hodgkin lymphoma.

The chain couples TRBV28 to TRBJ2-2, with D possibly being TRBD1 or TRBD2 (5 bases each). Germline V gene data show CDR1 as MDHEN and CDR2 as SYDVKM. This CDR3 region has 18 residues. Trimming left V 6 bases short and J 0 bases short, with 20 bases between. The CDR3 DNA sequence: TGTGCCAGCAGCCAAATTATTGTCGGGACCGCGAACACCGGGGAGCTGTTTTTT. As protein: CASSQIIVGTANTGELFF.

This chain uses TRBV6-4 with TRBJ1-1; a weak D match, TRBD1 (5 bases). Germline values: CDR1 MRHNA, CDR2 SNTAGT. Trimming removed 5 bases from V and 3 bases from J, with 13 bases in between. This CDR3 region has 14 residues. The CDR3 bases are TGTGCCAGCAGTCCCTGGGACTCCCACACTGAAGCTTTCTTT. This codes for CASSPWDSHTEAFF.

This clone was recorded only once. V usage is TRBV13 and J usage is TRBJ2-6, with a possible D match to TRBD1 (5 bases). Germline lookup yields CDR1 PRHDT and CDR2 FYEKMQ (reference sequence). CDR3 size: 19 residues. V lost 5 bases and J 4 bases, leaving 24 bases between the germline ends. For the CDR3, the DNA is TGTGCCAGCAGCGAGCAGTCAGGGCTACCCCCGGCGGGGGCCAACGTCCTGACTTTC. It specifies CASSEQSGLPPAGANVLTF.

In nucleotides, the CDR3 is TGTGCCAGCAGTTTAACTCTCTCTTCAGCCGAAGCTTTCTTT. Translating gives CASSLTLSSAEAFF. This chain links TRBV28 with TRBJ1-1; D uncertain. CDR1 MDHEN and CDR2 SYDVKM come from the germline V gene. This CDR3 is built from 14 residues. V lost 2 bases and J lost 8, with 15 bases in between.

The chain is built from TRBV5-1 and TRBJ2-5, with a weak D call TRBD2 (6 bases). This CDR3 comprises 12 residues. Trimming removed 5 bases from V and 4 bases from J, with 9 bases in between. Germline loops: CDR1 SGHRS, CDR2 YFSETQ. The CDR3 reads CASSTSLETQYF. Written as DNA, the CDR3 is TGCGCCAGCAGTACTAGCTTAGAGACCCAGTACTTC.

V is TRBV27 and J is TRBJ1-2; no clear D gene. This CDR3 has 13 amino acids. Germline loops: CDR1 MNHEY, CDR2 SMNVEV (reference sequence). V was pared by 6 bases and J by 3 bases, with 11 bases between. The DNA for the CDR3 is TGTGCCAGCAGCCACCCGGGTGACTATGGCTACACCTTC. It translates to CASSHPGDYGYTF.

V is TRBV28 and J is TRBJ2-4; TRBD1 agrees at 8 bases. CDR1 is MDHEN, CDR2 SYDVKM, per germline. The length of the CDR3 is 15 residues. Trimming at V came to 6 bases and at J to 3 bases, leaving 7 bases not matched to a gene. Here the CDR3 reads CASSPDRGFKNIQYF. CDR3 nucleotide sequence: TGTGCCAGCAGCCCAGACAGGGGATTCAAAAACATTCAGTACTTC.

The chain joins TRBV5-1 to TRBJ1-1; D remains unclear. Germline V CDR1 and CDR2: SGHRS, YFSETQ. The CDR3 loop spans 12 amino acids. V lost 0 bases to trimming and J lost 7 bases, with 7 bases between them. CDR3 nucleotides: TGCGCCAGCAGCTTGGTTAGCAATGAAGCTTTCTTT. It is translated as CASSLVSNEAFF.

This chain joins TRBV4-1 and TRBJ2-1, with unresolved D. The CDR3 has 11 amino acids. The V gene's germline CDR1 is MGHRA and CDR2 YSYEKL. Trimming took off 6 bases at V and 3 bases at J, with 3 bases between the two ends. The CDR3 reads CASRLYNEQFF. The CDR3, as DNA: TGCGCCAGCAGACTCTACAATGAGCAGTTCTTC.

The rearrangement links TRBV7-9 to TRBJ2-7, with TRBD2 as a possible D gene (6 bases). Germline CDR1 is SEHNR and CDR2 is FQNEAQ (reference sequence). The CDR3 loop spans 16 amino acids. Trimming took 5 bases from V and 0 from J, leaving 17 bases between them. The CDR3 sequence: CASSLGSGSSSYEQYF. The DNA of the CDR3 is TGTGCCAGCAGCCTAGGCTCCGGGAGCAGCTCCTACGAGCAGTACTTC. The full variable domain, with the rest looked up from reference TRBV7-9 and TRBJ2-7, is DTGVSQNPRHKITKRGQNVTFRCDPISEHNRLYWYRQTLGQGPEFLTYFQNEAQLEKSRLLSDRFSAERPKGSFSTLEIQRTEQGDSAMYLCASSLGSGSSSYEQYFGPGTRLTVT.

The CDR3 is CATEGNGFLEQFF. The DNA of the CDR3 is TGTGCCACAGAAGGGAACGGATTCCTGGAGCAGTTCTTC. The chain has TRBV19 and TRBJ2-1; no reliable D call. CDR1 is LNHDA and CDR2 is SQIVND in the germline V gene (reference sequence). This CDR3 contains 13 residues. V lost 10 bases and J 10 bases, leaving 20 bases between the germline ends.

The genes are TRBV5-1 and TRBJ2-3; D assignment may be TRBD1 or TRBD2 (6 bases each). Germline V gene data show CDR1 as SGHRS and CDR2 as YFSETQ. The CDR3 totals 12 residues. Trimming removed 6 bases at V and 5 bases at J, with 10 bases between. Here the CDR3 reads CASIGGGDTQYF. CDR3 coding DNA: TGCGCCAGCATAGGAGGGGGAGATACGCAGTATTTT.

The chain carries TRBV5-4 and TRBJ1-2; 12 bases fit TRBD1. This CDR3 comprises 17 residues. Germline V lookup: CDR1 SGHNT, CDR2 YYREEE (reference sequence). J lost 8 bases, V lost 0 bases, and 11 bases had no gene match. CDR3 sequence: CASSLVGTGGYGDGYTF. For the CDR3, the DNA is TGTGCCAGCAGCTTGGTTGGGACAGGGGGCTATGGGGACGGCTACACCTTC. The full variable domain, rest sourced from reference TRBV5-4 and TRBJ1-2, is ETGVTQSPTHLIKTRGQQVTLRCSSQSGHNTVSWYQQALGQGPQFIFQYYREEENGRGNFPPRFSGLQFPNYSSELNVNALELDDSALYLCASSLVGTGGYGDGYTFGSGTRLTVV.

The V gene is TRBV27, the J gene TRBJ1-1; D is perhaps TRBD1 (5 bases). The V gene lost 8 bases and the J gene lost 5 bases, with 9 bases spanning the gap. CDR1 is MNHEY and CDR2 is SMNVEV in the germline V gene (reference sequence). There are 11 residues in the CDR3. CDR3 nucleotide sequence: TGTGCCAGCCTAGGGGTAACTGAAGCTTTCTTT. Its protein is CASLGVTEAFF.

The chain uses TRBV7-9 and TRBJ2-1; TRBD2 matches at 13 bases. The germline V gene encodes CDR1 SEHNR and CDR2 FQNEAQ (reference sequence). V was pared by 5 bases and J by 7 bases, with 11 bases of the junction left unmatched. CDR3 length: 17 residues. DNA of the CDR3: TGTGCCAGCAGCCGTCCGGGACTAGCGGGATTTGTGAATGAGCAGTTCTTC. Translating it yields CASSRPGLAGFVNEQFF.

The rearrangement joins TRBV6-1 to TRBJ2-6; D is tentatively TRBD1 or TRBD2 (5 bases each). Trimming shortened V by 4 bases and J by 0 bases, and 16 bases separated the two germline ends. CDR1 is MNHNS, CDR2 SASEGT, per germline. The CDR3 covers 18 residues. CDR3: CASSGFWGFYSGANVLTF. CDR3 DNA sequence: TGTGCCAGCAGTGGCTTCTGGGGGTTTTACTCTGGGGCCAACGTCCTGACTTTC.

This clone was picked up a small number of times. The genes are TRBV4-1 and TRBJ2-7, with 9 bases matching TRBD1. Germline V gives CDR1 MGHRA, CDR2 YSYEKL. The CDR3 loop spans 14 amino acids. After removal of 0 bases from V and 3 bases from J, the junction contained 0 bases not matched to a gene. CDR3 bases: TGCGCCAGCAGCCAAGAGGACAGGGGCTACGAGCAGTACTTC. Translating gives CASSQEDRGYEQYF.

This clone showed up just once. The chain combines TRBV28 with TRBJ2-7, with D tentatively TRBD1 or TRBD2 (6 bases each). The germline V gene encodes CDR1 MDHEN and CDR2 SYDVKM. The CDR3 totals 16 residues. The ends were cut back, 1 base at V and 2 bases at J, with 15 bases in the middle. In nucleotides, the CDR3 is TGTGCCAGCAGTTTATTAACAGGGAGGTACCCCTACGAGCAGTACTTC. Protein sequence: CASSLLTGRYPYEQYF.

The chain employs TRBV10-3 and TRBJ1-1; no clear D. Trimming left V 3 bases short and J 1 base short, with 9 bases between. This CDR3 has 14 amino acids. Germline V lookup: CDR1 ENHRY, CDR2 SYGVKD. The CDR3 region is CAISEKARNTEAFF. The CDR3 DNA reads TGTGCCATCAGTGAAAAAGCACGGAACACTGAAGCTTTCTTT.

The CDR3 loop is CASSFSGRANEQYF. In DNA, the CDR3 is TGTGCCAGCAGCTTTAGCGGGAGGGCCAACGAGCAGTACTTC. The chain is built from TRBV28 and TRBJ2-7; TRBD2 aligns across 11 bases. The CDR3 has 14 amino acids. CDR1 and CDR2 from the germline V gene are MDHEN and SYDVKM. V was pared by 6 bases and J by 5 bases, with 6 bases of the junction left unmatched.

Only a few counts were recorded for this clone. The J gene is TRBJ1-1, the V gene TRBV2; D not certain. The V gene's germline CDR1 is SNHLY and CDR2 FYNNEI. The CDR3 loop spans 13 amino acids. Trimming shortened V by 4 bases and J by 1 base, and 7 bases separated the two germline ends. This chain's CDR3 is CASSGSGNTEAFF. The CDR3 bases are TGTGCCAGCAGTGGGTCTGGGAACACTGAAGCTTTCTTT. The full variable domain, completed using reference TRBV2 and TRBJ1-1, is EPEVTQTPSHQVTQMGQEVILRCVPISNHLYFYWYRQILGQKVEFLVSFYNNEISEKSEIFDDQFSVERPDGSNFTLKIRSTKLEDSAMYFCASSGSGNTEAFFGQGTRLTVV.

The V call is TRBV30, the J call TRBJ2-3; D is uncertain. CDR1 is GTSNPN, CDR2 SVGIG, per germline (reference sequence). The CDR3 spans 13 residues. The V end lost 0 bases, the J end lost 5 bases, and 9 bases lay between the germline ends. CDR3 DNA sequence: TGTGCCTGGAGTGTTCGTATCGGAGATACGCAGTATTTT. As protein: CAWSVRIGDTQYF.

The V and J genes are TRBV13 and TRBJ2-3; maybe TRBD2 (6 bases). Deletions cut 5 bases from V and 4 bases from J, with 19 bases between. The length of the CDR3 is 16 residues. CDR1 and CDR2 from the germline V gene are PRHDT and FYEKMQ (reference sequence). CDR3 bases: TGTGCCAGCAGCCCCAGCGGACGGGAGCTCTCAGATACGCAGTATTTT. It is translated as CASSPSGRELSDTQYF.

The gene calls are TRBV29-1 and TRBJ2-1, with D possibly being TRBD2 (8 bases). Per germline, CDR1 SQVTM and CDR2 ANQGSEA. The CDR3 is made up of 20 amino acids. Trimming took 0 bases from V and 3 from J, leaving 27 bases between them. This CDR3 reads CSVEDLTGALGRVDYNEQFF. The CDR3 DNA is TGCAGCGTTGAAGATCTTACAGGGGCCCTCGGGAGGGTAGACTACAATGAGCAGTTCTTC.

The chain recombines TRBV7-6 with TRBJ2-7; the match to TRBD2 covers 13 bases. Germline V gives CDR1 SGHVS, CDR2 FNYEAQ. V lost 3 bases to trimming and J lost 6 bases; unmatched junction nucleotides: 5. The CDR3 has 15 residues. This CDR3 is CASSLGTSGMGEQYF. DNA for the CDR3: TGTGCCAGCAGCTTGGGGACTAGCGGGATGGGCGAGCAGTACTTC.

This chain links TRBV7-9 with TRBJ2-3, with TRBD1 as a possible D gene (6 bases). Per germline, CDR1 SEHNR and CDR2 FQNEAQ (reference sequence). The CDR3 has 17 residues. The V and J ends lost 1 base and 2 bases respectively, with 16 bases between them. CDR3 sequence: CASSLVSGAQPTDTQYF. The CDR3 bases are TGTGCCAGCAGCTTAGTTTCAGGGGCCCAACCCACAGATACGCAGTATTTT. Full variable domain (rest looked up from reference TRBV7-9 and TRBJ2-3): DTGVSQNPRHKITKRGQNVTFRCDPISEHNRLYWYRQTLGQGPEFLTYFQNEAQLEKSRLLSDRFSAERPKGSFSTLEIQRTEQGDSAMYLCASSLVSGAQPTDTQYFGPGTRLTVL.

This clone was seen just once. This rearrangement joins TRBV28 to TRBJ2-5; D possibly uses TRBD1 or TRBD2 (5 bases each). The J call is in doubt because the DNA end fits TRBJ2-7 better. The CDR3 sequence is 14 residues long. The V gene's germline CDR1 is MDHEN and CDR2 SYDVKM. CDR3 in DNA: TGTGCCAGCACTTGGGGGATCGACTCCTACGAGCAGTACTTC. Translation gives CASTWGIDSYEQYF.

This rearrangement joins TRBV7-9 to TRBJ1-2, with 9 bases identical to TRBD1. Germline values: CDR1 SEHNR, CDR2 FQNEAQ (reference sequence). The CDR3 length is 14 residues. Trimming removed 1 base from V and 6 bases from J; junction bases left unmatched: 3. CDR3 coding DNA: TGTGCCAGCAGCTTAGGGGACAGGGAGCATGGCTACACCTTC. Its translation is CASSLGDREHGYTF. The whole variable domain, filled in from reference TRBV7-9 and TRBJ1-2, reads DTGVSQNPRHKITKRGQNVTFRCDPISEHNRLYWYRQTLGQGPEFLTYFQNEAQLEKSRLLSDRFSAERPKGSFSTLEIQRTEQGDSAMYLCASSLGDREHGYTFGSGTRLTVV.

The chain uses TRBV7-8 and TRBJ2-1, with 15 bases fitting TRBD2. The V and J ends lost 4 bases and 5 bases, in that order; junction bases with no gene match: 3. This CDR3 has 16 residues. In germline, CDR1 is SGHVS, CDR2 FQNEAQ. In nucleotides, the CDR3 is TGTGCCAGCAGCTCTCGGACTAGCGGGAGGGACAATGAGCAGTTCTTC. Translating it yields CASSSRTSGRDNEQFF.

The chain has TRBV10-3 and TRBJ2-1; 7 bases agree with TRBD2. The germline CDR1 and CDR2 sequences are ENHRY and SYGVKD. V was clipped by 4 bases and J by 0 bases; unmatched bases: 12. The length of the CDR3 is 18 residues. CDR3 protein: CAISVGSGQTASYNEQFF. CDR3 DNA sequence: TGTGCCATCAGTGTCGGTAGCGGGCAAACAGCCTCCTACAATGAGCAGTTCTTC.

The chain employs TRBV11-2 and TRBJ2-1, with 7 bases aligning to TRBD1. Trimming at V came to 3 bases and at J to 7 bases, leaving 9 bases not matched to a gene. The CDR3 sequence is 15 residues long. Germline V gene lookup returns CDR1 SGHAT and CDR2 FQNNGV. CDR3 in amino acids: CASSLDLTGENEQFF. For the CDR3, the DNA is TGTGCCAGCAGCTTGGACCTTACAGGGGAGAATGAGCAGTTCTTC.

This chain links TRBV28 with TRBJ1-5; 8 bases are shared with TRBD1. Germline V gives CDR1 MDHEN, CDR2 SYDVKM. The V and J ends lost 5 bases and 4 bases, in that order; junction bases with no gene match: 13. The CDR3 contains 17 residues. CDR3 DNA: TGTGCCAGCAGTCACCCCCCAGGGACAGGTGAGAATCAGCCCCAGCATTTT. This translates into CASSHPPGTGENQPQHF.